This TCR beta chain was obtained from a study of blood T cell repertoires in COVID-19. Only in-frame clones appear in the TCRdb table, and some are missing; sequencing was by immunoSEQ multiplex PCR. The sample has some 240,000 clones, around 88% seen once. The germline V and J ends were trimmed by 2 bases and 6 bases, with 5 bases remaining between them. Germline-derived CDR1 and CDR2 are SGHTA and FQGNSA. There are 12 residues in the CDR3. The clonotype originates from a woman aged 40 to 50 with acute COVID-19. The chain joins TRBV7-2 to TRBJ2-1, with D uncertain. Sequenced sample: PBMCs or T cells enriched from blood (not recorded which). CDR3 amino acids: CASSLSFNEQFF. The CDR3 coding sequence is TGTGCCAGCAGCTTAAGCTTCAATGAGCAGTTCTTC.